These 11 T cell receptor delta chains were all obtained from the same sample, sequenced in a study of human gamma delta and Vdelta1 T cells. TCRdb fed the PCR reads into CATT to redo clone calling. The table has some 6,500 delta-chain clones, almost 40% seen once. Their cognate antigens are unknown. Sequenced material: Vdelta1 gamma-delta T cells from blood grown in culture (DOT cells). The receptors come from a human donor in good health.

The chain uses TRDV1 and TRDJ1; 10 bases agree with TRDD3. CDR1 is TSWWSYY, CDR2 QGS, per germline. CDR3 length equals 21 residues. Losses at the gene ends were 1 base for V and 0 bases for J; bases not matched to a gene: 17. The CDR3 reads CALGEHLRDWGIQRYTDKLIF. The CDR3 nucleotides are TGTGCTCTTGGGGAACACCTACGGGACTGGGGGATTCAGCGGTACACCGATAAACTCATCTTT.

This chain links TRDV1 with TRDJ1; maybe TRDD3 (6 bases). This CDR3 comprises 19 residues. Per germline, CDR1 TSWWSYY and CDR2 QGS. Trimming shortened V by 3 bases and J by 0 bases, and 23 bases separated the two germline ends. CDR3 coding DNA: TGTGCTCTTGGGGACCCCTGGGCCCTGGGGATCTTGTACACCGATAAACTCATCTTT. It is translated as CALGDPWALGILYTDKLIF.

The chain links TRDV1 to TRDJ1, with D maybe TRDD3 (5 bases). The CDR3 has 19 amino acids. Trimming removed 2 bases at V and 1 base at J, with 23 bases between. Germline V gives CDR1 TSWWSYY, CDR2 QGS. The CDR3: CALGECGWTGELATDKLIF. CDR3 DNA: TGTGCTCTTGGGGAATGTGGTTGGACAGGAGAACTGGCCACCGATAAACTCATCTTT.

As for this clone: Because the CDR3's place on the DNA is in doubt, the DNA is left out and the CDR3 is given as listed by TCRdb. The chain combines TRAV29/DV5 with TRDJ1; TRDD3 is the table's D call, not checked against the DNA. With termini counted, the CDR3 has 21 amino acids. Germline CDR1 NSMFDY, CDR2 ISSIKDK. This CDR3 reads CSVLLCSKRKYWGRYTDKLIF.

In its sample, this clone was seen a few times. The gene calls are TRDV1 and TRDJ1, with 10 bases aligning to TRDD3. The CDR3 has 19 residues. V lost 9 bases to trimming and J lost 3 bases; unmatched junction nucleotides: 22. Per the germline V gene, CDR1 is TSWWSYY and CDR2 is QGS. As DNA, the CDR3 is TGTGCTCTGGTGGCCTTCCAAAAGCTAGGGGGATACGGCTCCGATAAACTCATCTTT. This sequence encodes CALVAFQKLGGYGSDKLIF.

V is TRDV1 and J is TRDJ1; no firm D call. V lost 3 bases and J 5 bases, leaving 19 bases between the germline ends. CDR1 is TSWWSYY, CDR2 QGS, per germline. This CDR3 has 16 amino acids. CDR3 region: CALGEPFPVCLDKLIF. The CDR3 nucleotides read TGTGCTCTTGGGGAGCCGTTTCCCGTTTGTCTAGATAAACTCATCTTT.

This chain joins TRDV1 and TRDJ1, with 7 bases lining up with TRDD3. Trimming at V came to 2 bases and at J to 2 bases, leaving 8 bases not matched to a gene. The CDR3 spans 16 residues. CDR1 is TSWWSYY, CDR2 QGS, per germline. CDR3 nucleotides: TGTGCTCTTGGGGAAAAGTCGGGATACCTGACCGATAAACTCATCTTT. Its protein product is CALGEKSGYLTDKLIF.

This chain joins TRDV1 and TRDJ4; TRDD3 agrees at 10 bases. CDR1 TSWWSYY and CDR2 QGS come from the germline V gene. The CDR3 totals 25 residues. Trimming took 2 bases from V and 0 from J; bases not matched to a gene: 33. CDR3 sequence: CALGEVCQIRSYPFYWGIASRPLIF. The CDR3 nucleotides are TGTGCTCTTGGGGAAGTTTGCCAAATAAGGTCCTACCCCTTTTACTGGGGGATCGCTTCCAGACCCCTGATCTTT.

This clone is deemed medium-sized (0.01 to 0.1%). The genes are TRDV1 and TRDJ1; D call uncertain. This CDR3 region has 16 residues. Germline assignment: CDR1 TSWWSYY and CDR2 QGS. V shed 1 base and J shed 4 bases, with 16 bases lying between them. CDR3 region: CALGERGATKDDKLIF. The CDR3, as DNA: TGTGCTCTTGGGGAACGAGGGGCTACTAAGGACGATAAACTCATCTTT.

The chain recombines TRDV1 with TRDJ1; TRDD3 matches 9 bases. The V gene's germline CDR1 is TSWWSYY and CDR2 QGS. CDR3 length equals 20 residues. The V segment lost 0 bases and the J segment 0 bases; nucleotides outside the gene matches: 14. The CDR3 sequence: CALGELSPYWGNSYTDKLIF. The CDR3 DNA sequence: TGTGCTCTTGGGGAACTAAGTCCTTACTGGGGGAATTCTTACACCGATAAACTCATCTTT.

This chain connects TRDV1 to TRDJ1; 13 bases line up with TRDD3. Trimming removed 0 bases from V and 7 bases from J; junction bases left unmatched: 26. There are 23 residues in the CDR3. From germline, CDR1 is TSWWSYY and CDR2 QGS. The CDR3 DNA is TGTGCTCTTGGGGAACTAGGCTTCCCCGACATACTGGGGGATACGGAATCCTCGGTTAAACTCATCTTT. As protein: CALGELGFPDILGDTESSVKLIF.